The clone carrying this T cell receptor beta chain was recorded many times. Its specificity is not known. This entry belongs to a study of breast tumors, draining lymph nodes, adjacent tissues. Findings of the study overall: Tumor and nontumor repertoires were significantly more similar in luminal-like than in basal-like breast cancer. Tumor T cell lymph node origin was a supported hypothesis, not proven.

TCRdb used MiXCR to reprocess the multiplex PCR reads, holding one entry per CDR3 protein. The sample records tens of thousands of distinct CDR3 sequences, roughly 20% being singletons. Samples came from axillary lymph nodes draining the breast cancer. V was pared by 7 bases and J by 0 bases, with 9 bases between. The CDR3 has 13 amino acids. Germline V gene lookup returns CDR1 SQVTM and CDR2 ANQGSEA. This TCR came from a female donor with breast cancer. Some clones in this sample may be carry-over from other donors' samples. The specimen was axillary lymph node tissue. The genes are TRBV29-1 and TRBJ1-4; D perhaps matches TRBD1 (5 bases). In DNA form, the CDR3 reads TGCAGCGCCCAGGGTGCAACTAATGAAAAACTGTTTTTT. Translating it yields CSAQGATNEKLFF.